These T cell receptor beta chains were read from a single sample in a study of blood T cell repertoires in COVID-19. The table came from immunoSEQ multiplex PCR; TCRdb's copy has only in-frame clones and leaves some out. The sample includes around 250,000 clones, approximately 88% of them seen just once. Material: PBMCs or T cells enriched from blood (not recorded which). Receptor source: a woman between 35 and 50 years old who had been exposed to COVID-19. Each CDR3 is given with its conserved first and last residue. The D gene is left open where the match is weak. Clone sizes are given selectively: once, few, many, or a class where the clone is expanded.

TRBJ2-7	TRBV11-3	.	.	TGTGCCAGCAGCTTAGGGGGGCCGCAGTACTTC	CASSLGGPQYF
TRBJ2-1	TRBV6-4	.	TRBD2	TGTGCCAGCAGTGCAAGCGGGAGCTCCTACAATGAGCAGTTCTTC	CASSASGSSYNEQFF
TRBJ1-1	TRBV11-2	.	.	TGTGCCAGCAGCTTAGCTATTGAAGCTTTCTTT	CASSLAIEAFF
TRBJ2-7	TRBV7-6	.	.	TGTGCCAGCAGCCGCACAGGTATCTTGAACTTC	CASSRTGILNF
TRBJ2-2	TRBV24-1	.	.	TGTGCCACCAGTGAGTGGAGTTTTAACGCGAACACCGGGGAGCTGTTTTTT	CATSEWSFNANTGELFF
TRBJ2-1	TRBV15	.	.	TGTGCCACCAGGGCTCGCCATCCGATGGATGAGCAGTTCTTC	CATRARHPMDEQFF
TRBJ1-2	TRBV7-3	.	.	TGTGCCAGCAGCTTCGACAGACGATATGGCTACACCTTC	CASSFDRRYGYTF
TRBJ2-7	TRBV28	.	.	TGTGCCAGTACAGGGAAGGGCTGGGGGCAGTACTTC	CASTGKGWGQYF
TRBJ2-1	TRBV28	.	TRBD2	TGTGCCAGCAGTAGACTAGCGGGAGCTTACAATGAGCAGTTCTTC	CASSRLAGAYNEQFF
TRBJ2-1	TRBV9	.	.	TGTGCCAGCAGCGTAGTTGGAGGAAACAATGAGCAGTTCTTC	CASSVVGGNNEQFF
TRBJ1-6	TRBV5-1	.	TRBD1	TGCGCCAGCAGCTTGAGGACAGGGGACTCACCCCTCCACTTT	CASSLRTGDSPLHF
TRBJ1-2	TRBV19	once	TRBD1	TGTGCCAGTAGTAAAACAGGGGGCAGTAGCTATGGCTACACCTTC	CASSKTGGSSYGYTF
TRBJ2-1	TRBV7-3	.	TRBD2	TGTGCCAGCAGCTCACGGGGCGGGGGCTACAATGAGCAGTTCTTC	CASSSRGGGYNEQFF
TRBJ2-2	TRBV28	.	TRBD1	TGTGCCAGCAGGAGACAGGGGAACACCGGGGAGCTGTTTTTT	CASRRQGNTGELFF
TRBJ2-3	TRBV12-3/TRBV12-4	.	.	TGTGCCAGCACCCCCGGGGATACGCAGTATTTT	CASTPGDTQYF
TRBJ1-4	TRBV27	.	TRBD1	TGTGCCAGCAGGATGCTCCCAGGGGGCCCCCTGTTTTTT	CASRMLPGGPLFF
TRBJ1-2	TRBV2	.	.	TGTGCCAGCAGTCCAGGGGCCTATGGCTACACCTTC	CASSPGAYGYTF
TRBJ2-1	TRBV5-5	.	.	TGTGCCAGCAGCCTCACGACCGGGGAGCAGTTCTTC	CASSLTTGEQFF
TRBJ1-6	TRBV27	.	TRBD1	TGTGCCAGCAGTCCACAGGGGGCGGTTTCACCCCTCCACTTT	CASSPQGAVSPLHF
TRBJ1-2	TRBV3-1/TRBV3-2	.	TRBD1	TGTGCCAGCAGCCTCCGGGACAGGGATGGCTACACCTTC	CASSLRDRDGYTF
TRBJ1-2	TRBV5-1	once	TRBD1	TGTGCCAGCAGCTCTACAGGGGGCTATGGCTACACCTTC	CASSSTGGYGYTF
TRBJ2-1	TRBV5-1	few	.	TGCGCCAGCGTCATGGGCCAGGGGAGCTCCTACAATGAGCAGTTCTTC	CASVMGQGSSYNEQFF
TRBJ1-4	TRBV4-2	.	TRBD1	TGTGCCAGCAGCAAAGGTACAGGGGGCGATGTATCTAATGAAAAACTGTTTTTT	CASSKGTGGDVSNEKLFF
TRBJ1-5	TRBV12-3/TRBV12-4	.	.	TGTGCCAGCAGCCTCAGGGGTAATCAGCCCCAGCATTTT	CASSLRGNQPQHF
TRBJ1-1	TRBV27	.	.	TGTGCCAGCAGTTTATCGATGGCCTCTAGTCGGTACACTGAAGCTTTCTTT	CASSLSMASSRYTEAFF
TRBJ1-2	TRBV27	.	.	TGTGCCAGCAGTCCCCCTTTCCGGTGGGGGCGCTTCTATGGCTACACCTTC	CASSPPFRWGRFYGYTF
TRBJ1-1	TRBV28	.	.	TGTGCCAGCAGTTTACAAGGGGTGGGTACTGAAGCTTTCTTT	CASSLQGVGTEAFF
TRBJ1-6	TRBV6-5	.	.	TGTGCCAGCAGTTCCGACAGGTCCCATAATTCACCCCTCCACTTT	CASSSDRSHNSPLHF
TRBJ1-2	TRBV2	.	TRBD1	TGTGCCAGCAGTTCGACAGGGGGCGCAGGGTATGGCTACACCTTC	CASSSTGGAGYGYTF
TRBJ1-3	TRBV6-5	.	TRBD1	TGTGCCAGCAGACGGGACAGGGCGCCGGGAAACACCATATATTTT	CASRRDRAPGNTIYF